This T cell receptor beta chain emerged from a study of blood T cell repertoires in COVID-19. Study at large: Sites across the United States, Italy and Spain contributed samples from acute and convalescent COVID-19. The analysed material was cDNA or gDNA that came from T cells, B-cell-depleted T cells, or PBMCs.

Trimming removed 4 bases from V and 2 bases from J; junction bases left unmatched: 4. Germline CDR1 is SGHNT and CDR2 is YYREEE (reference sequence). The CDR3 length is 15 residues. Source study methods: Amplification with reference gene primers provided the estimates of nucleated cell counts. The method was immunoSEQ multiplex PCR; TCRdb's version includes in-frame clones alone and lacks a portion of them. V, J and clone size were drawn from that table, and D and trimming were deduced from the DNA. This sample has more than 350,000 clones; roughly 90% occur once, and the top ten carry approximately 3%.

V gene TRBV5-4 combines with J gene TRBJ2-2; 8 positions match TRBD1. Sequenced input: peripheral blood. This sequence originates from a woman aged 30 to 39 with COVID-19, enrolled during active disease. CDR3 bases: TGTGCCAGCAGCGCAACAGGGGGTAACACCGGGGAGCTGTTTTTT. Amino acid sequence: CASSATGGNTGELFF.